What follows are 30 T cell receptor beta chains derived from one specimen sequenced in a study of cytotoxic CD8 clonotypes in ibrutinib-treated CLL. The data were produced by immunoSEQ multiplex PCR, yet TCRdb's version contains in-frame clones alone and is incomplete. This repertoire shows roughly 13,000 clones, around 68% found once; its top ten account for 5.4%. This material consisted of PBMCs, taken before ibrutinib treatment. Source of these receptors: a human donor with chronic lymphocytic leukemia.

The chain links TRBV11-2 to TRBJ2-3, with D perhaps TRBD1 (8 bases). The CDR3 sequence is 15 residues long. Germline assignment: CDR1 SGHAT and CDR2 FQNNGV. The V end lost 6 bases, the J end lost 2 bases, and 15 bases lay between the germline ends. The CDR3 DNA reads TGTGCCAGCAGAAGGGGGGGACAGGACACAGATACGCAGTATTTT. This codes for CASRRGGQDTDTQYF.

The chain carries TRBV2 and TRBJ2-7; no definite D call. The CDR3 totals 13 residues. V was shortened by 4 bases and J by 7 bases, with 14 bases between the two germline ends. Germline values: CDR1 SNHLY, CDR2 FYNNEI. The CDR3: CASSAAPVGEQYF. CDR3 DNA: TGTGCCAGCAGTGCCGCCCCGGTGGGGGAGCAGTACTTC.

The V call is TRBV5-1, the J call TRBJ2-3, with no clear D. The CDR3 has 13 residues. Germline V gene sequence: CDR1 SGHRS, CDR2 YFSETQ. The V end lost 0 bases, the J end lost 4 bases, and 6 bases lay between the germline ends. CDR3 protein: CASSLAGPDTQYF. The CDR3 bases are TGCGCCAGCAGCTTGGCGGGTCCAGATACGCAGTATTTT.

The V gene is TRBV10-3, the J gene TRBJ1-1; D is perhaps TRBD1 (6 bases). The CDR3 runs to 17 residues. Germline V lookup: CDR1 ENHRY, CDR2 SYGVKD. Deletions cut 7 bases from V and 2 bases from J, with 23 bases between. CDR3 loop: CAITASGASPLNTEAFF. CDR3 nucleotide sequence: TGTGCCATCACCGCCTCGGGGGCCTCACCTCTCAACACTGAAGCTTTCTTT.

This chain's CDR3 is CASSVGGGTGELFF. As DNA, the CDR3 is TGTGCCAGCAGCGTAGGGGGGGGCACCGGGGAGCTGTTTTTT. The gene calls are TRBV7-2 and TRBJ2-2; maybe TRBD2 (7 bases). Trimming removed 5 bases from V and 4 bases from J, with 11 bases in between. This CDR3 contains 14 residues. Per the germline V gene, CDR1 is SGHTA and CDR2 is FQGNSA.

V and J are TRBV11-2 and TRBJ2-4; the D is unclear. The CDR3 is 15 residues long. Trimming removed 3 bases at V and 0 bases at J, with 9 bases between. From germline, CDR1 is SGHAT and CDR2 FQNNGV. CDR3 sequence: CASSFGVLAKNIQYF. The CDR3 nucleotides are TGTGCCAGCAGCTTTGGGGTCCTAGCCAAAAACATTCAGTACTTC. Filled out from reference TRBV11-2 and TRBJ2-4, the complete variable domain reads EAGVAQSPRYKIIEKRQSVAFWCNPISGHATLYWYQQILGQGPKLLIQFQNNGVVDDSQLPKDRFSAERLKGVDSTLKIQPAKLEDSAVYLCASSFGVLAKNIQYFGAGTRLSVL.

This clone was seen more than once but under ten times. The V and J genes are TRBV18 and TRBJ2-7; D is unresolved. The CDR3 contains 12 residues. Germline CDR1 KGHSH, CDR2 LQKENI. V was clipped by 2 bases and J by 6 bases, with 8 bases between them. The CDR3 sequence: CASSPGVGEQYF. As DNA, the CDR3 is TGTGCCAGCTCACCAGGGGTCGGCGAGCAGTACTTC.

The J gene is TRBJ2-7, the V gene TRBV7-9; a weak D match, TRBD2 (5 bases). Looked up from germline, CDR1 is SEHNR and CDR2 is FQNEAQ (reference sequence). V lost 6 bases and J lost 3, with 12 bases in between. The CDR3 is made up of 13 amino acids. For the CDR3, the DNA is TGTGCCAGCAGGCCGGGGAACAACTACGAGCAGTACTTC. Translating gives CASRPGNNYEQYF.

The chain combines TRBV28 with TRBJ1-6; D is undetermined. Germline V gene sequence: CDR1 MDHEN, CDR2 SYDVKM. The CDR3 length is 14 residues. Trimming took 7 bases from V and 7 from J, leaving 14 bases between them. The CDR3 nucleotides read TGTGCCAGCACCCCGGCCCTCGTCAATTCACCCCTCCACTTT. Its translation: CASTPALVNSPLHF.

The chain employs TRBV10-3 and TRBJ1-2; 10 bases line up with TRBD1. From germline, CDR1 is ENHRY and CDR2 SYGVKD. The length of the CDR3 is 14 residues. Germline trimming cut 4 bases from V and 4 bases from J; bases unmatched to any gene: 3. This CDR3 is CAISGRTGGYGYTF. In DNA, the CDR3 is TGTGCCATCAGTGGGCGGACAGGGGGCTATGGCTACACCTTC.

The J gene is TRBJ2-3, the V gene TRBV27; 12 bases line up with TRBD2. There are 19 residues in the CDR3. Germline CDR1 reads MNHEY; CDR2 reads SMNVEV (reference sequence). V was clipped by 3 bases and J by 2 bases; unmatched bases: 12. The CDR3 sequence is CASSFRTVWTSGTTDTQYF. CDR3 sequence (DNA): TGTGCCAGCAGTTTCAGGACGGTGTGGACTAGCGGGACCACAGATACGCAGTATTTT.

The chain joins TRBV5-5 to TRBJ2-7; D unclear. CDR1 and CDR2 from the germline V gene are SGHKS and YYEKEE (reference sequence). V gave up 2 bases and J gave up 2 bases, with 11 bases separating them. The length of the CDR3 is 14 residues. CDR3 DNA sequence: TGTGCCAGCAGCTTCGGAGTCATGGCCTACGAGCAGTACTTC. Encoded protein: CASSFGVMAYEQYF.

The chain is built from TRBV7-9 and TRBJ2-7; no clear D. Trimming removed 5 bases at V and 3 bases at J, with 17 bases between. The CDR3 length is 15 residues. Germline V gives CDR1 SEHNR, CDR2 FQNEAQ (reference sequence). The CDR3 DNA sequence: TGTGCCAGCAGCCCCACCCCCCCCAGCAGCTACGAGCAGTACTTC. It is translated as CASSPTPPSSYEQYF.

The gene calls are TRBV6-6 and TRBJ2-1, with D perhaps TRBD2 (5 bases). V lost 10 bases to trimming and J lost 2 bases, with 12 bases between them. This CDR3 region has 13 residues. Germline CDR1 MNHNY, CDR2 SVGAGI (reference sequence). This CDR3 is CATISGTYNEQFF. As DNA, the CDR3 is TGTGCCACCATCTCCGGGACCTACAATGAGCAGTTCTTC.

The chain combines TRBV2 with TRBJ1-2; a weak D match, TRBD1 (5 bases). This CDR3 contains 13 residues. Germline CDR1 SNHLY, CDR2 FYNNEI. The V and J ends lost 3 bases and 4 bases respectively, with 9 bases between them. The CDR3 nucleotides are TGTGCCAGCAGTGATGTGGGGGGCTATGGCTACACCTTC. Amino acid sequence: CASSDVGGYGYTF.

The chain carries TRBV11-3 and TRBJ2-7; 7 positions match TRBD1. The length of the CDR3 is 14 residues. V shed 2 bases and J 6 bases; nucleotides not matched to a gene: 7. Germline V gene sequence: CDR1 SGHNT, CDR2 YENEEA. CDR3 protein: CASSLWGQSSEQYF. The CDR3 region has the DNA TGTGCCAGCAGCTTATGGGGACAGTCTAGCGAGCAGTACTTC.

This chain joins TRBV7-2 and TRBJ1-2; D may be TRBD1 (5 bases). Germline V lookup: CDR1 SGHTA, CDR2 FQGNSA. The CDR3 has 14 amino acids. Between the trimmed V and J ends, which lost 5 bases and 3 bases, there was a span of 13 bases. The CDR3 DNA sequence: TGTGCCAGCAGCCCGTGGGGGGGGGACTATGGCTACACCTTC. Its translation: CASSPWGGDYGYTF.

This clone has just a few counts. The chain carries TRBV2 and TRBJ1-5, with no clear D. CDR3 length equals 14 residues. Trimming removed 6 bases at V and 2 bases at J, with 11 bases between. The germline V gene encodes CDR1 SNHLY and CDR2 FYNNEI. The CDR3 is CASSWEAGNQPQHF. The CDR3 DNA follows: TGTGCCAGCAGCTGGGAGGCAGGCAATCAGCCCCAGCATTTT.

The V call is TRBV18, the J call TRBJ2-5; the D is unclear. The CDR3 sequence is 11 residues long. Trimming left V 3 bases short and J 3 bases short, with 2 bases between. In germline, CDR1 is KGHSH, CDR2 LQKENI. The CDR3, as DNA: TGTGCCAGCTCACCGGAAGAGACCCAGTACTTC. It yields the protein CASSPEETQYF.

The gene calls are TRBV6-4 and TRBJ2-3; 8 nucleotides line up with TRBD2. J gave up 3 bases and V 3 bases, and 20 bases lay outside the gene matches. The CDR3 spans 20 residues. CDR1 is MRHNA, CDR2 SNTAGT, per germline. This CDR3 is CASSDRSGRAPVGGTDTQYF. Here the CDR3 DNA reads TGTGCCAGCAGTGATCGGTCCGGGAGGGCCCCGGTTGGGGGGACAGATACGCAGTATTTT.

The chain uses TRBV28 and TRBJ2-1; D may correspond to TRBD1 or TRBD2 (5 bases each). V lost 10 bases and J lost 3, with 19 bases in between. This CDR3 has 15 amino acids. Looked up from germline, CDR1 is MDHEN and CDR2 is SYDVKM. The CDR3 DNA reads as TGTGCCACCTACGAAGGGACGGAGAACTACAATGAGCAGTTCTTC. It is translated as CATYEGTENYNEQFF.

The CDR3 loop reads CASSDSGVPNTGELFF. As DNA, the CDR3 is TGTGCCAGCAGTGATTCCGGGGTCCCGAACACCGGGGAGCTGTTTTTT. The chain joins TRBV2 to TRBJ2-2, with D maybe TRBD2 (5 bases). CDR1 and CDR2 (germline): SNHLY, FYNNEI. This CDR3 is 16 amino acids long. V was cut by 3 bases and J by 0 bases, with 11 bases left in between. Full variable domain (outside the CDR3, taken from reference TRBV2 and TRBJ2-2): EPEVTQTPSHQVTQMGQEVILRCVPISNHLYFYWYRQILGQKVEFLVSFYNNEISEKSEIFDDQFSVERPDGSNFTLKIRSTKLEDSAMYFCASSDSGVPNTGELFFGEGSRLTVL.

The chain combines TRBV30 with TRBJ1-5; D is undetermined. This CDR3 comprises 12 residues. V lost 3 bases to trimming and J lost 7 bases, with 10 bases between them. Germline values: CDR1 GTSNPN, CDR2 SVGIG (reference sequence). CDR3 nucleotide sequence: TGTGCCTGGAGCGACGGCGGGCAGCCCCAGCATTTT. Encoded protein: CAWSDGGQPQHF.

This clone was found a few times. The chain has TRBV6-1 and TRBJ1-1; D call uncertain. Germline CDR1 and CDR2: MNHNS and SASEGT. V dropped 4 bases and J dropped 3 bases, with 12 bases sitting between them. The CDR3 length is 14 residues. The CDR3 region is CASSGDTAYTEAFF. CDR3 nucleotides: TGTGCCAGCAGTGGAGATACAGCCTACACTGAAGCTTTCTTT.

The rearrangement joins TRBV6-5 to TRBJ2-3, with 7 bases aligning to TRBD2. This CDR3 is 15 amino acids long. Trimming cost V 2 bases and J 2 bases; bases outside gene matches: 4. Germline V gene data show CDR1 as MNHEY and CDR2 as SVGAGI. CDR3 sequence reads: CASSYGGGNTDTQYF. In nucleotides, the CDR3 is TGTGCCAGCAGTTACGGGGGAGGGAACACAGATACGCAGTATTTT.

CDR3 in amino acids: CASTPGAGGGTEAFF. CDR3 bases: TGTGCCAGCACCCCAGGGGCAGGGGGTGGCACTGAAGCTTTCTTT. The V call is TRBV28, the J call TRBJ1-1; the match to TRBD1 covers 7 bases. The J segment lost 4 bases and the V segment lost 7 bases, leaving 12 bases of the junction unmatched. The germline CDR1 and CDR2 sequences are MDHEN and SYDVKM. The CDR3 runs to 15 residues.

This chain links TRBV5-1 with TRBJ2-7; 10 positions match TRBD1. Germline trimming cut 4 bases from V and 2 bases from J; bases unmatched to any gene: 3. Germline assignment: CDR1 SGHRS and CDR2 YFSETQ. The CDR3 loop spans 14 amino acids. In nucleotides, the CDR3 is TGCGCCAGCAGCGCCGGGACAGGGGCCTACGAGCAGTACTTC. This gives the protein CASSAGTGAYEQYF.

In its sample, this clone was seen a few times. This chain joins TRBV11-2 and TRBJ1-3; no reliable D call. Deletions cut 5 bases from V and 2 bases from J, with 10 bases between. CDR3 length: 14 residues. CDR1 is SGHAT and CDR2 is FQNNGV in the germline V gene. CDR3 protein: CASSQVLAGNTIYF. For the CDR3, the DNA is TGTGCCAGCAGCCAGGTTCTTGCTGGAAACACCATATATTTT.

The V call is TRBV7-3, the J call TRBJ1-6, with 7 bases identical to TRBD1. The length of the CDR3 is 15 residues. CDR1 and CDR2 (germline): SGHTA, FQGTGA. V lost 2 bases and J lost 10; bases outside the gene matches: 8. CDR3 sequence reads: CASSLSGGVWSPLHF. CDR3 coding DNA: TGTGCCAGCAGCTTATCAGGGGGTGTGTGGTCACCCCTCCACTTT.

The chain uses TRBV7-9 and TRBJ1-5; 7 bases map to TRBD1. Germline V gene sequence: CDR1 SEHNR, CDR2 FQNEAQ (reference sequence). Trimming cost V 5 bases and J 3 bases; bases outside gene matches: 4. The CDR3 runs 14 residues. CDR3: CASSEGQPNQPQHF. As DNA, the CDR3 is TGTGCCAGCAGCGAGGGACAGCCCAATCAGCCCCAGCATTTT.